Sequencing of this T cell receptor beta chain was carried out in a study of blood T cells in healthy people across ages. About the study: Capture by template switching was about one barcoded beta molecule per two T cells.

Every donor provided roughly 9.1 milliliters of peripheral blood. For the second PCR, which ran for about 7 to 11 cycles, a sample-barcoded 5' primer and a J-beta primer mix were used. Sequencing of every sample gave 2.5 million or more CDR3-containing paired-end reads. TCRdb called the 5' RACE reads again in MiXCR, with one record for every CDR3 protein. This table holds 2 million or so distinct CDR3 sequences, 49% found once. V shed 4 bases, J shed 0 bases, and the junction held 11 bases outside the gene matches. In germline, CDR1 is MNHEY, CDR2 SVGEGT. This CDR3 is 20 amino acids long. The TCR originated in a woman aged 40 to 50 in good health. The chain has TRBV6-2 or TRBV6-3 and TRBJ1-6; TRBD1 matches 11 bases. Sequences were obtained from blood. DNA for the CDR3: TGTGCCAGCAGTTCCCCACGGGACAGGGGGATCGACTCCTATAATTCACCCCTCCACTTT. As protein: CASSSPRDRGIDSYNSPLHF.